The 5 T cell receptor beta chains listed next were all sequenced from one sample in a study of T-cell reconstitution after alpha-beta-depleted transplantation in children. Molecular barcoding with unique molecular identifiers was used for the TCRbeta library. TCRdb independently ran MiXCR on the PCR reads; one entry per CDR3 protein. Counted here are almost 500,000 distinct CDR3 sequences, about 10% occurring once; the ten biggest clones make up approximately 2%. The specimen was PBMCs, collected before TCRalphabeta/CD19-depleted stem cell transplant. The receptors stem from a child aged 2 to 10 with inherited bone marrow failure, due to receive a stem cell transplant.

This clonotype was seen many times. The J gene is TRBJ2-3, the V gene TRBV5-1, with unresolved D. The CDR3 consists of 12 residues. Germline V gene data show CDR1 as SGHRS and CDR2 as YFSETQ. Trimming cost V 0 bases and J 4 bases, with 3 bases left between them. In DNA, the CDR3 is TGCGCCAGCAGCTTGGATGCAGATACGCAGTATTTT. Its translation: CASSLDADTQYF.

This clonotype showed up just a few times. The chain has TRBV4-3 and TRBJ2-7; D may be TRBD2 (6 bases). The V end was cut by 0 bases, the J end by 2 bases, with 20 bases between. Germline CDR1 and CDR2: LGHNA and YSLEER. This CDR3 contains 18 residues. This CDR3 reads CASSQDRDLTGRTYEQYF. CDR3 coding DNA: TGCGCCAGCAGCCAAGATAGGGACTTAACCGGCCGTACCTACGAGCAGTACTTC.

Many counts were recorded for this clonotype. This chain uses TRBV4-1 with TRBJ1-5; D remains ambiguous. The CDR3 covers 15 residues. V was cut by 1 base and J by 5 bases, with 12 bases left in between. The V gene's germline CDR1 is MGHRA and CDR2 YSYEKL. This CDR3 reads CASSQGVLSHQPQHF. CDR3 coding DNA: TGCGCCAGCAGCCAAGGGGTATTGTCTCATCAGCCCCAGCATTTT.

The gene calls are TRBV19 and TRBJ2-7, with 7 nucleotides matching TRBD1. J gave up 6 bases and V 4 bases, and 9 bases lay outside the gene matches. This CDR3 region has 14 residues. Germline V gene sequence: CDR1 LNHDA, CDR2 SQIVND (reference sequence). CDR3 region: CASSTGQSSLEQYF. The CDR3 nucleotides are TGTGCCAGTAGTACGGGACAGTCTAGTCTCGAGCAGTACTTC.

In its sample, this clonotype was seen many times. The chain carries TRBV7-9 and TRBJ2-2; the D is unclear. From germline, CDR1 is SEHNR and CDR2 FQNEAQ (reference sequence). This CDR3 has 14 amino acids. V lost 5 bases to trimming and J lost 0 bases, with 7 bases between them. The DNA of the CDR3 is TGTGCCAGCAGCATTATCGCGAACACCGGGGAGCTGTTTTTT. Translating gives CASSIIANTGELFF.